One and the same sample provided the 2 T cell receptor beta chains below, sequenced in a study of siplizumab effects on memory and regulatory T cells. Sequencing used immunoSEQ multiplex PCR; TCRdb keeps in-frame clones, though not all of them. The table records about 100,000 clones, around 94% of them present only once. The source material was Tregs sorted from blood. These receptors all come from a human donor in good health.

The chain combines TRBV10-1 with TRBJ2-2, with TRBD2 matching over 7 bases. V gave up 6 bases and J gave up 0 bases; unmatched junction bases: 4. CDR3 length: 15 residues. Germline V CDR1 and CDR2: WNHNN, SYGVQD (reference sequence). The CDR3 sequence: CASSGGTTNTGELFF. Written as DNA, the CDR3 is TGCGCCAGCAGCGGGGGGACCACGAACACCGGGGAGCTGTTTTTT.

This clone was detected only once. The chain is built from TRBV15 and TRBJ2-2; D may be TRBD1 or TRBD2 (5 bases each). CDR1 and CDR2 (germline): LNHNV, YYDKDF (reference sequence). V shed 5 bases and J shed 4 bases, with 17 bases lying between them. The CDR3 loop spans 16 amino acids. CDR3 bases: TGTGCCACCAGCTATCGCAGGGCAGGGAGCACCGGGGAGCTGTTTTTT. It specifies CATSYRRAGSTGELFF.